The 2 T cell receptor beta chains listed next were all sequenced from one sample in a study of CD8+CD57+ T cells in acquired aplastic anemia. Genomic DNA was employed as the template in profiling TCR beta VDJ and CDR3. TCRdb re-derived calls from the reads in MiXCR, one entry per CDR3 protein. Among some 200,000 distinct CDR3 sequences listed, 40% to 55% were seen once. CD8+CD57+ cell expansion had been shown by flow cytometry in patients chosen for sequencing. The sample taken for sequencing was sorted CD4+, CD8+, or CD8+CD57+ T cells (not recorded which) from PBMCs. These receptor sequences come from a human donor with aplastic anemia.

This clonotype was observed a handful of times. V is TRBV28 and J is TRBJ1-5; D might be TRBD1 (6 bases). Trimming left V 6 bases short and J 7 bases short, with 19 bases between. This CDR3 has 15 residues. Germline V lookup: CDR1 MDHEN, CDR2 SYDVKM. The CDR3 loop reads CASSGTRGEWQPQHF. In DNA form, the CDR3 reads TGTGCCAGCAGCGGGACAAGGGGTGAGTGGCAGCCCCAGCATTTT.

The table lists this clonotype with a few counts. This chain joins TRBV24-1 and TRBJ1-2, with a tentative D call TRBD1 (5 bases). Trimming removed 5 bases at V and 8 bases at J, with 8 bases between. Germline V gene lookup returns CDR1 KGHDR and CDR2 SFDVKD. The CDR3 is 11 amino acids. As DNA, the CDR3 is TGTGCCACCAGTGGAGGGGACGGCTACACCTTC. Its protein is CATSGGDGYTF.